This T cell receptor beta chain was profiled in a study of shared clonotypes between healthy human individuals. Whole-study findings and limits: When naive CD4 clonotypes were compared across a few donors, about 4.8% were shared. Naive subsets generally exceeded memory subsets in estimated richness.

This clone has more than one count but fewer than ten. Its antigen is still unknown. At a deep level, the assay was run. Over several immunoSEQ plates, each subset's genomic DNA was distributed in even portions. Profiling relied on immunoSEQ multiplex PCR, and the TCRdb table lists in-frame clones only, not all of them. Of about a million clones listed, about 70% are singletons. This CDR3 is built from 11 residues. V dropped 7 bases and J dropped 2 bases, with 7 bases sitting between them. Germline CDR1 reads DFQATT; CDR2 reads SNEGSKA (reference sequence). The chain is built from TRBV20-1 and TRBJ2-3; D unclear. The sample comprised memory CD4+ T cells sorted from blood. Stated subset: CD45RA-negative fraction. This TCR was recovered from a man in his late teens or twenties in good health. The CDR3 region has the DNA TGCAGTGTGTACCCCACAGATACGCAGTATTTT. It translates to CSVYPTDTQYF.